This TCR beta chain was recovered during a study of cytomegalovirus exposure and HLA in healthy donors. Study-wide background: Tens of millions of unique TCRs from HLA-typed donors made up an early data release.

PCR employed 60 Vbeta and 13 Jbeta primers. The method was immunoSEQ multiplex PCR; TCRdb's version includes in-frame clones alone and lacks a portion of them. This table holds fewer than 200,000 clones, over 60% found once. This clone was recorded a few times. As yet, its antigen is unknown. J was trimmed by 9 bases and V by 2 bases; bases with no gene match: 14. CDR3 length: 18 residues. Germline CDR1 SNHLY, CDR2 FYNNEI. General observations from the study: Reports showed the classifier diagnosing cytomegalovirus status with high specificity and sensitivity. As confirmed in vitro, a few CMV-associated chains were specific for CMV antigens.

Sequences were obtained from PBMCs. This sequence joins TRBV2 and TRBJ2-5; the match to TRBD2 covers 14 bases. The receptor was derived from a girl under 18 in good health and CMV-seronegative. The DNA of the CDR3 is TGTGCCAGCAGTGAATGGGCCGTGACTAGCGGGGGGGCTGGGGCCCAGTACTTC. It codes for CASSEWAVTSGGAGAQYF.